A single TCR beta chain is shown here with its context. The antigen is undetermined. The CDR3 runs to 15 residues. Trimming stripped 7 bases from V and 0 bases from J, with 15 bases between. Germline assignment: CDR1 MNHEY and CDR2 SVGAGI. The data were taken from a study of T cell repertoires in cytomegalovirus infection. Whole-study context: Peptides in the study included HLA-C-restricted and HLA-B-restricted CMV epitopes. Broader study findings: Predominance within the ex vivo response was attributable to HLA-C-restricted CMV-specific TCR beta clonotypes. The cumulative frequency of public TCR beta families identified carriers of CMV plus the relevant HLA.

TCRdb fed the reads into MiXCR, producing one record per CDR3 protein. The profile shows 150,000 to 200,000 distinct CDR3 sequences, less than 25% of them singletons. The source is a human donor in good health (CMV status not recorded). Some clones in this sample may be carry-over from other donors' samples. This material consisted of CD8+ T cells from cultured PBMCs, taken from culture after CMV antigen stimulation. The chain carries TRBV6-5 and TRBJ1-1; D is ambiguous. The DNA of the CDR3 is TGTGCCAGCACCTTTACCCCAGATATGAACACTGAAGCTTTCTTT. Translating gives CASTFTPDMNTEAFF.